Listed below are T cell receptor beta chains from one sample, sequenced in a study of CD8 T cells in Susac syndrome. One entry per CDR3 protein, called by TCRdb with MiXCR from the immunoSEQ multiplex PCR reads. This sample yields under 200,000 distinct CDR3 sequences, of which approximately 95% are seen a single time; 0.15% to 0.2% belongs to the top ten. Sequencing was performed on CD8+ T cells from PBMCs. The receptors originated from a human donor with multiple sclerosis. CDR3s include the opening cysteine and the closing phenylalanine or tryptophan. The D gene is left open where the match is weak. Not all rows give a size; the values are once, few, many and, for expanded clones, a class.

D gene	V gene	clone size	J gene	CDR3 DNA	CDR3 protein
TRBD1	TRBV11-1	NA	TRBJ2-5	TGTGCCAGCACCCCCCTCGGGACAGCCGACCAAGAGACCCAGTACTTC	CASTPLGTADQETQYF
NA	TRBV27	NA	TRBJ2-1	TGTGCCAGCAGTTTTACGGGAGTAGCCTACAATGAGCAGTTCTTC	CASSFTGVAYNEQFF
NA	TRBV9	NA	TRBJ1-1	TGTGCCAGCAGCGTGGCCCACTACACTGAAGCTTTCTTT	CASSVAHYTEAFF
NA	TRBV29-1	once	TRBJ2-1	TGCAGCGTTGAGTCTGGGCCGATCGACGATGAGCAGTTCTTC	CSVESGPIDDEQFF
TRBD2	TRBV25-1	NA	TRBJ2-7	TGTGCCAGCAGTGCCGGGAGGCCGACGGCTCTTCTGTACGAGCAGTACTTC	CASSAGRPTALLYEQYF
TRBD1	TRBV11-2	NA	TRBJ2-7	TGTGCCAGCAGCTCGGAAGCCCGGGACAGGGGTCCCGAGCAGTACTTC	CASSSEARDRGPEQYF
NA	TRBV20-1	NA	TRBJ2-7	TGCAGTGCTAGAGCTTATATGAGCTACGAGCAATACTTC	CSARAYMSYEQYF
TRBD1	TRBV3-1	NA	TRBJ1-1	TGTGCCAGCAGCCGTCCGGGACAGGGATATTTTGAAGCTTTCTTT	CASSRPGQGYFEAFF
TRBD1	TRBV6-1	NA	TRBJ1-4	TGTGCCAGCAGTGAGGTTTGGGACAGGGGTGAAAAACTGTTTTTT	CASSEVWDRGEKLFF
NA	TRBV5-1	NA	TRBJ2-4	TGCGCCAGCAGCTTGAATAGCATTCAGTACTTC	CASSLNSIQYF
NA	TRBV9	NA	TRBJ2-1	TGTGCCAGCAGCGTAGGGAGCCGGGGCCGGATTTTGAGCTCCTACAATGAGCAGTTCTTC	CASSVGSRGRILSSYNEQFF
TRBD2	TRBV14	NA	TRBJ2-1	TGTGCCAGCAGTCGAGGACTAGCGGCTCGAGGGGAGCAGTTCTTC	CASSRGLAARGEQFF
TRBD2	TRBV27	NA	TRBJ2-1	TGTGCCAGCAGTACCGCCGGGACTAGCGGGAGTCTGGGTATCTACAATGAGCAGTTCTTC	CASSTAGTSGSLGIYNEQFF
NA	TRBV13	NA	TRBJ1-6	TGTGCCAGCAGCTTAGGCCTGCGAAACTCCTATAATTCACCCCTCCACTTT	CASSLGLRNSYNSPLHF
NA	TRBV20-1	NA	TRBJ2-2	TGCAGTGCCGCACCGCGGGACAAAGACACCGGGGAGCTGTTTTTT	CSAAPRDKDTGELFF
NA	TRBV29-1	NA	TRBJ2-5	TGCAGCGTTGTGGGGCCGGGGGAAGTGTACCAAGAGACCCAGTACTTC	CSVVGPGEVYQETQYF
TRBD2	TRBV15	NA	TRBJ2-5	TGTGCCACCAGCCCGGGGGGGCTCGCAGGAGAGACCCAGTACTTC	CATSPGGLAGETQYF
NA	TRBV9	NA	TRBJ2-1	TGTGCCAGCAGCGCGGACAGCACAATCAATGAGCAGTTCTTC	CASSADSTINEQFF
NA	TRBV7-9	NA	TRBJ2-5	TGTGCCAGCAGCTCAGATCACAGGGAATGGGACGAGACCCAGTACTTC	CASSSDHREWDETQYF
NA	TRBV28	NA	TRBJ2-7	TGTGCCAGCAGTTTAGGTAGGAGCGAGCAGTACTTC	CASSLGRSEQYF
TRBD2	TRBV18	NA	TRBJ2-1	TGTGCCAGCTCACCGTGGACTAGCGGGAGTAATGAGCAGTTCTTC	CASSPWTSGSNEQFF
NA	TRBV5-1	NA	TRBJ1-1	TGCGCCAGCAGCTTGGCCCCTCGGGGGCTGGAAGCTTTCTTT	CASSLAPRGLEAFF
TRBD1	TRBV5-1	NA	TRBJ2-1	TGCGCCAGCAGCCAAGGGACAGGGAACGGTGAGCAGTTCTTC	CASSQGTGNGEQFF
TRBD1	TRBV5-6	NA	TRBJ1-1	TGTGCCAGCAGCTCCAGGGGGCGCTGGAACACTGAAGCTTTCTTT	CASSSRGRWNTEAFF
NA	TRBV12-3/TRBV12-4	NA	TRBJ2-7	TGTGCCAGCAGTGGGTCGGTTCAGTACGAGCAGTACTTC	CASSGSVQYEQYF
TRBD2	TRBV11-1	NA	TRBJ2-1	TGTGCCAGCAGCGCCGAGACTAGCGGGAGCGATGAGCAGTTCTTC	CASSAETSGSDEQFF
NA	TRBV25-1	NA	TRBJ2-1	TGTGCCAGCAGTGGAAGAATAGGAAAGAGGTACAATGAGCAGTTCTTC	CASSGRIGKRYNEQFF
NA	TRBV6-4	NA	TRBJ2-1	TGTGCCAGCAGTGACGGATCACTACGGGAGCAGTTCTTC	CASSDGSLREQFF
NA	TRBV27	NA	TRBJ1-6	TGTGCCAGCAACCCCAGCCCTTCCCATTCACCCCTCCACTTT	CASNPSPSHSPLHF
TRBD1	TRBV9	NA	TRBJ1-2	TGTGCCAGCAGCGGGAGCGGACAGGGGGTATGGAATGGCTACACCTTC	CASSGSGQGVWNGYTF